This T cell receptor (beta chain) was documented in a study of T cell repertoires and HLA-DP antigens. Study-wide results and limits: Antigen presentation used HeLa cells, with total CD4+ cells responding. Sorted CD137+ cells had clonality roughly 0.41 against both alloantigens, versus around 0.04 pre-culture.

As regards this clone: Its matching antigen is unknown.

Average purity of the negatively selected CD4+ T cells was just over 95%. The germline gives CDR1 WSHSY, CDR2 SAAADI. Germline trimming cut 3 bases from V and 3 bases from J; bases unmatched to any gene: 5. This CDR3 has 15 amino acids. Amplification used primers for 54 TRBV and 13 TRBJ segments. The method was immunoSEQ multiplex PCR; TCRdb's version includes in-frame clones alone and lacks a portion of them. The table has some 110,000 clones, 80% to 95% seen once; the top ten hold less than 0.35%. The genes are TRBV10-2 and TRBJ2-7; 10 bases align to TRBD2. Specimen: CD4+ T cells from PBMCs. The clonotype comes from a woman younger than 35 in good health and CMV-seronegative. This CDR3 reads CASSDRLAGLYEQYV. In DNA form, the CDR3 reads TGCGCCAGCAGTGACCGACTAGCGGGCCTCTACGAGCAGTACGTC.